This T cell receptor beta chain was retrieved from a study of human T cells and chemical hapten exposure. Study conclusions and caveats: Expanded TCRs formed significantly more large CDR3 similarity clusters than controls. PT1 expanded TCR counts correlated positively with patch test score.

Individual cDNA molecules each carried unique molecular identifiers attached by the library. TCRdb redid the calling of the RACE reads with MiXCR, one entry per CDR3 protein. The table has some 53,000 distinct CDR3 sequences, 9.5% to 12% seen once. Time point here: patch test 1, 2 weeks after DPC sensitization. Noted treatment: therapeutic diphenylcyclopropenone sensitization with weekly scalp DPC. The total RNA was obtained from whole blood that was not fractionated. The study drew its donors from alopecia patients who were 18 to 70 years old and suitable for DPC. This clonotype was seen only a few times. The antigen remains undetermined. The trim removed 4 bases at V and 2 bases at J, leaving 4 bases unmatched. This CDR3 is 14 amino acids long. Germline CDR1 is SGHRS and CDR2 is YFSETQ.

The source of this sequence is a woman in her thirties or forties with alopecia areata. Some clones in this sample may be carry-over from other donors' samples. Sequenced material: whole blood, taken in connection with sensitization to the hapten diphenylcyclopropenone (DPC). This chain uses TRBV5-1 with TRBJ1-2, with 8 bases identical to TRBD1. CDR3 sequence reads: CASSPGQVNYGYTF. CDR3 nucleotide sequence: TGCGCCAGCAGCCCGGGACAGGTGAACTATGGCTACACCTTC.